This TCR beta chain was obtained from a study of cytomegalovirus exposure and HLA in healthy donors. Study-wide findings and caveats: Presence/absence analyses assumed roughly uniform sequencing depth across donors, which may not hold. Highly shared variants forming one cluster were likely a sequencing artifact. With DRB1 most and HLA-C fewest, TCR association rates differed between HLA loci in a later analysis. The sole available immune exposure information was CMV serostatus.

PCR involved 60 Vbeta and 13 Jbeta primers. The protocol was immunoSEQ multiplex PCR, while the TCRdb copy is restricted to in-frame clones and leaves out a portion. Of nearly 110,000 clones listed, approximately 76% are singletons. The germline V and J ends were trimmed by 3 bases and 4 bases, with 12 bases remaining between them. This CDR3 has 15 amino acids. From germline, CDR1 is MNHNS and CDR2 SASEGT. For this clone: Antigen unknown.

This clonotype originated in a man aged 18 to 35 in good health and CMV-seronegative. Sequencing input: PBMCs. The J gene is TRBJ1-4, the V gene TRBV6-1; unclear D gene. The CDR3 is CASSDLGKNNEKLFF. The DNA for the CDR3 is TGTGCCAGCAGTGACCTCGGGAAGAATAATGAAAAACTGTTTTTT.